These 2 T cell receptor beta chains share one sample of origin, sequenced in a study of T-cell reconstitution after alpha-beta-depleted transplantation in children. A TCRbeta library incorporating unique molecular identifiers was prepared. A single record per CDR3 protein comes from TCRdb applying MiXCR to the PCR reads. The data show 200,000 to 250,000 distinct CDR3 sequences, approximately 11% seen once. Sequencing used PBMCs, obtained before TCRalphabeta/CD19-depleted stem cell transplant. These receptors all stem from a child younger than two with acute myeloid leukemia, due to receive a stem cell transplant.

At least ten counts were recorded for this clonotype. The CDR3 sequence: CASSFGAGRADTQYF. The CDR3 DNA reads TGCGCCAGCAGTTTCGGGGCAGGGCGGGCAGATACGCAGTATTTT. This chain connects TRBV4-3 to TRBJ2-3; D is tentatively TRBD1 or TRBD2 (5 bases each). This CDR3 region has 15 residues. Trimming removed 6 bases from V and 4 bases from J, with 17 bases in between. Germline CDR1 is LGHNA and CDR2 is YSLEER.

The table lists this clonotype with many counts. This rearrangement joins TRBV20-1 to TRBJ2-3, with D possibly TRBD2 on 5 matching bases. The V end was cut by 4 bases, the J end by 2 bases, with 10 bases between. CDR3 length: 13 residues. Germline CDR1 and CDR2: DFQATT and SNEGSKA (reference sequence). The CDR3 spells CSATTTDTDTQYF. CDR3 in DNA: TGCAGTGCTACGACTACAGACACAGATACGCAGTATTTT.